This passage covers 18 T cell receptor beta chains from one sample sequenced in a study of cytomegalovirus exposure and HLA in healthy donors (dated by TCRdb to the late 2010s). Libraries were made using the immunoSEQ multiplex PCR assay. A mixture of 60 forward primers for TCR Vbeta segments and 13 reverse primers for TCR Jbeta segments was used in the multiplex PCR. In TCRdb, the immuneACCESS table is reduced to in-frame sequences with V and J assigned. These tables do not hold every clone; where another copy was compared, an unresolved V gene accounts for under half, and the others remain unexplained. The sample table shows some 130,000 clones, and roughly 80% are seen once. The ten largest clones add up to around 10% of the sample. The sequenced sample was PBMCs. The source is a male donor in good health and CMV-seropositive.

The gene calls are TRBV5-1 and TRBJ2-2, with TRBD2 identical over 11 bases. This CDR3 has 17 residues. Germline CDR1 SGHRS, CDR2 YFSETQ. Trimming took 4 bases from V and 1 from J; bases not matched to a gene: 6. CDR3 in amino acids: CASSTFLAGGNTGELFF. In DNA, the CDR3 is TGCGCCAGCAGCACTTTTCTAGCGGGAGGGAACACCGGGGAGCTGTTTTTT.

The J gene is TRBJ2-5, the V gene TRBV12-5; TRBD1 agrees at 9 bases. V was pared by 6 bases and J by 10 bases, with 6 bases of the junction left unmatched. Per germline, CDR1 LGHNT and CDR2 FRNRAP. The CDR3 has 12 residues. CDR3 sequence: CASGPDRGDQYF. The CDR3 bases are TGTGCTAGTGGCCCGGACAGGGGAGACCAGTACTTC.

The CDR3 is CASSPGQGNNQPQHF. CDR3 nucleotide sequence: TGTGCCAGCAGCCCGGGACAGGGGAACAATCAGCCCCAGCATTTT. The gene calls are TRBV5-6 and TRBJ1-5; 10 nucleotides align to TRBD1. The germline V gene encodes CDR1 SGHDT and CDR2 YYEEEE. Trimming removed 4 bases from V and 3 bases from J; junction bases left unmatched: 4. The CDR3 covers 15 residues.

This chain uses TRBV19 with TRBJ1-1, with D maybe TRBD1 (6 bases). V was pared by 5 bases and J by 1 base, with 14 bases between. This CDR3 spans 15 amino acids. Looked up from germline, CDR1 is LNHDA and CDR2 is SQIVND (reference sequence). The CDR3 sequence: CASSGWGQRNTEAFF. The CDR3 DNA is TGTGCCAGTAGTGGATGGGGACAACGGAACACTGAAGCTTTCTTT.

The chain couples TRBV30 to TRBJ2-5, with TRBD1 matching 8 bases. Germline lookup yields CDR1 GTSNPN and CDR2 SVGIG (reference sequence). J gave up 5 bases and V 2 bases, and 4 bases lay outside the gene matches. The CDR3 is 13 amino acids. This CDR3 is CAWSSRGRETQYF. The CDR3 region has the DNA TGTGCCTGGAGTAGCAGGGGGCGGGAGACCCAGTACTTC.

The chain uses TRBV11-2 and TRBJ2-7, with 7 bases matching TRBD2. CDR1 is SGHAT and CDR2 is FQNNGV in the germline V gene. The CDR3 runs to 15 residues. The V gene end was trimmed by 2 bases and the J gene end by 2 bases; junction bases not matched to a gene: 6. The CDR3 DNA reads TGTGCCAGCAGCTTACGCGGGGGTGGGCCCTACGAGCAGTACTTC. Its translation: CASSLRGGGPYEQYF. Looking up the rest from reference TRBV11-2 and TRBJ2-7 gives the full variable domain: EAGVAQSPRYKIIEKRQSVAFWCNPISGHATLYWYQQILGQGPKLLIQFQNNGVVDDSQLPKDRFSAERLKGVDSTLKIQPAKLEDSAVYLCASSLRGGGPYEQYFGPGTRLTVT.

This clone showed up just once. This chain links TRBV6-1 with TRBJ2-1; 12 positions agree with TRBD2. The germline V gene encodes CDR1 MNHNS and CDR2 SASEGT. There are 15 residues in the CDR3. With V trimmed by 6 bases and J by 9 bases, 9 bases remained unmatched. The CDR3, as DNA: TGTGCCAGCAGCCGGACTAGCGGGACCCCTAGTGAGCAGTTCTTC. It translates to CASSRTSGTPSEQFF.

The V and J genes are TRBV2 and TRBJ1-2; D might be TRBD1 (5 bases). There are 14 residues in the CDR3. The germline gives CDR1 SNHLY, CDR2 FYNNEI. V lost 5 bases and J lost 5, with 15 bases in between. DNA of the CDR3: TGTGCCAGCAGTAGGGACTCCAAGGAGTATGGCTACACCTTC. It yields the protein CASSRDSKEYGYTF.

This rearrangement joins TRBV7-2 to TRBJ2-3; a weak D match, TRBD2 (6 bases). Germline assignment: CDR1 SGHTA and CDR2 FQGNSA. Trimming took 1 base from V and 2 from J, leaving 16 bases between them. The CDR3 sequence is 17 residues long. CDR3 sequence (DNA): TGTGCCAGCAGCTTAGGGGTGGAGGGTAGGGACACAGATACGCAGTATTTT. Encoded protein: CASSLGVEGRDTDTQYF.

The rearrangement uses TRBV5-4 and TRBJ2-7; 9 positions match TRBD1. Germline V CDR1 and CDR2: SGHNT, YYREEE (reference sequence). The CDR3 runs 13 residues. V gave up 10 bases and J gave up 3 bases; unmatched junction bases: 8. The CDR3 spells CAVGQGPDYEQYF. For the CDR3, the DNA is TGTGCCGTGGGACAGGGCCCAGACTACGAGCAGTACTTC.

The rearrangement uses TRBV7-2 and TRBJ2-7; tentatively, D is TRBD1 (5 bases). The germline V gene has CDR1 SGHTA and CDR2 FQGNSA. The CDR3 spans 13 residues. V was clipped by 2 bases and J by 5 bases, with 10 bases between them. CDR3 in amino acids: CASSLQGKDEQYF. The CDR3 DNA reads TGTGCCAGCAGCTTACAGGGAAAGGACGAGCAGTACTTC.

The V gene is TRBV2, the J gene TRBJ1-4, with D perhaps matching TRBD1 (6 bases). CDR1 and CDR2 (germline): SNHLY, FYNNEI. The CDR3 totals 14 residues. V lost 8 bases to trimming and J lost 5 bases, with 15 bases between them. The CDR3 is CASLTGRTNEKLFF. In nucleotides, the CDR3 is TGTGCCAGCTTGACAGGCAGGACAAATGAAAAACTGTTTTTT.

The chain recombines TRBV5-4 with TRBJ1-4; D gene uncertain. Between the trimmed V and J ends, which lost 3 bases and 8 bases, there was a span of 17 bases. Germline V gives CDR1 SGHNT, CDR2 YYREEE (reference sequence). The CDR3 consists of 15 residues. As DNA, the CDR3 is TGTGCCAGCAGCTCTAGCTTGGGCTTGGAAGAAAAACTGTTTTTT. Amino acid sequence: CASSSSLGLEEKLFF.

The chain couples TRBV7-2 to TRBJ2-7; D gene uncertain. Germline V CDR1 and CDR2: SGHTA, FQGNSA. Trimming stripped 5 bases from V and 0 bases from J, with 5 bases between. The CDR3 contains 12 residues. In DNA form, the CDR3 reads TGTGCCAGCAGCGTTTACTCCTACGAGCAGTACTTC. Translation: CASSVYSYEQYF.

This sequence joins TRBV10-3 and TRBJ1-1, with a weak D call TRBD1 (6 bases). Germline-derived CDR1 and CDR2 are ENHRY and SYGVKD. Trimming left V 0 bases short and J 5 bases short, with 16 bases between. The CDR3 is 16 amino acids. The CDR3 sequence: CAISESPPTGTTEAFF. For the CDR3, the DNA is TGTGCCATCAGTGAGTCGCCCCCCACAGGGACAACTGAAGCTTTCTTT.

The V and J genes are TRBV28 and TRBJ1-6, with TRBD1 matching over 7 bases. J lost 10 bases, V lost 2 bases, and 8 bases had no gene match. Looked up from germline, CDR1 is MDHEN and CDR2 is SYDVKM. The CDR3 is 15 amino acids. The chain's CDR3 is CASSLGGRGLSPLHF. CDR3 nucleotide sequence: TGTGCCAGCAGTTTAGGGGGCAGGGGGTTGTCACCCCTCCACTTT.

V gene TRBV5-1 combines with J gene TRBJ2-3; 8 nucleotides line up with TRBD1. The trim removed 0 bases at V and 5 bases at J, leaving 8 bases unmatched. Germline assignment: CDR1 SGHRS and CDR2 YFSETQ. The CDR3 is made up of 16 amino acids. Written as DNA, the CDR3 is TGCGCCAGCAGCTTGGGGGGACAGGCTGTTGGAGATACGCAGTATTTT. This sequence encodes CASSLGGQAVGDTQYF.

V usage is TRBV21-1 and J usage is TRBJ2-7; whether TRBD1, the table's D call, matches the DNA was not checked. TRBV21-1 is termed a pseudogene. The CDR3 totals 22 residues. CDR3 in amino acids: CASSKYGGFDRGGASKGYEQYF. CDR3 nucleotide sequence: TGTGCCAGCAGCAAATACGGCGGATTTGACAGGGGGGGCGCTAGCAAAGGCTACGAGCAGTACTTC.